These 14 T cell receptor beta chains came from one sample sequenced in a study of CD8+CD57+ T cells in acquired aplastic anemia. Genomic DNA, the template, was used for profiling of the TCR beta VDJ and CDR3. Using its own MiXCR run on the reads, TCRdb lists one record per CDR3 protein. This table has some 220,000 distinct CDR3 sequences, about 37% appearing once. The source material was sorted CD4+, CD8+, or CD8+CD57+ T cells (not recorded which) from PBMCs. Source of these receptors: a human donor in good health, serving as a control.

The chain recombines TRBV18 with TRBJ1-1; TRBD1 agrees at 8 bases. CDR3 length equals 14 residues. The ends lost 5 bases at V and 4 bases at J; junction bases unmatched: 6. Per germline, CDR1 KGHSH and CDR2 LQKENI. The chain's CDR3 is CASSTGQGGTEAFF. In DNA form, the CDR3 reads TGTGCCAGCTCAACAGGACAGGGAGGCACTGAAGCTTTCTTT.

This clonotype showed up just once. With a much larger clone just one base away, this may be a read error. The chain joins TRBV3-1 to TRBJ1-6; TRBD1 might be the D (5 bases). CDR3 length equals 13 residues. CDR1 LGHDT and CDR2 YNNKEL come from the germline V gene (reference sequence). The CDR3 sequence: CASGQEGNSPLHF. CDR3 bases: TGTGCCAGCGGCCAAGAGGGGAATTCACCCCTCCACTTT.

This clonotype was detected ten times or more. The V gene is TRBV10-3, the J gene TRBJ1-2, with 8 bases fitting TRBD1. V gave up 3 bases and J gave up 3 bases; unmatched junction bases: 12. CDR3 length: 17 amino acids. CDR1 and CDR2 from the germline V gene are ENHRY and SYGVKD. CDR3 bases: TGTGCCATCAGTGACCAATCGAGACAGGGGATTGACTATGGCTACACCTTC. Translated: CAISDQSRQGIDYGYTF.

This clonotype has just a few counts. The chain joins TRBV12-3 or TRBV12-4 to TRBJ2-1; TRBD2 is a possible D gene (6 bases). The CDR3 spans 15 residues. Trimming removed 6 bases at V and 4 bases at J, with 16 bases between. In DNA, the CDR3 is TGTGCCAGCAGATCCAGGAATAGCGGTTACAATGAGCAGTTCTTC. Protein product: CASRSRNSGYNEQFF.

Notes on this clonotype: Just one base apart from a much larger clone, this may be a read error. J is TRBJ1-6 and V is TRBV4-1, with 7 bases aligning to TRBD1. The V gene end was trimmed by 2 bases and the J gene end by 8 bases; junction bases not matched to a gene: 9. The CDR3 loop spans 16 amino acids. Per germline, CDR1 MGHRA and CDR2 YSYEKL. CDR3 loop: CASSQTRTGQDSPLHF. Written as DNA, the CDR3 is TGCGCCAGCAGCCAAACTCGGACAGGCCAAGATTCACCCCTCCACTTT.

The rearrangement joins TRBV6-5 to TRBJ2-3; 8 bases match TRBD1. Germline lookup yields CDR1 MNHEY and CDR2 SVGAGI. With V trimmed by 5 bases and J by 4 bases, 11 bases remained unmatched. CDR3 size: 16 residues. CDR3 protein: CASSKTRTGQADTQYF. In DNA, the CDR3 is TGTGCCAGCAGTAAAACCCGGACAGGGCAGGCAGATACGCAGTATTTT.

The J gene is TRBJ2-4, the V gene TRBV29-1; maybe TRBD1 (7 bases). This CDR3 is built from 13 residues. Germline CDR1 and CDR2: SQVTM and ANQGSEA. V shed 6 bases and J shed 6 bases, with 15 bases lying between them. In DNA, the CDR3 is TGCAGCGTATATCAGGGGGGCGGAAACATTCAGTACTTC. Amino acid sequence: CSVYQGGGNIQYF.

This clonotype was counted between two and nine times. V usage is TRBV5-1 and J usage is TRBJ2-7; no definite D call. This CDR3 is built from 16 residues. V was pared by 2 bases and J by 2 bases, with 17 bases between. Germline V gene sequence: CDR1 SGHRS, CDR2 YFSETQ. The CDR3 DNA sequence: TGCGCCAGCAGCTTTCAGGATCGGGTCCGGGCCTACGAGCAGTACTTC. Encoded protein: CASSFQDRVRAYEQYF.

This clonotype has a handful of counts. The V and J genes are TRBV14 and TRBJ1-3; D is uncertain. Germline V gene lookup returns CDR1 SGHDN and CDR2 FVKESK. The CDR3 is 18 amino acids. Trimming took off 0 bases at V and 0 bases at J, with 15 bases between the two ends. CDR3 DNA sequence: TGTGCCAGCAGCCAAGATACTTTGTGGCGCTTCTCTGGAAACACCATATATTTT. It is translated as CASSQDTLWRFSGNTIYF.

This clonotype showed up just a few times. The gene calls are TRBV28 and TRBJ1-3, with 7 nucleotides matching TRBD1. V was clipped by 5 bases and J by 0 bases; unmatched bases: 4. Per the germline V gene, CDR1 is MDHEN and CDR2 is SYDVKM. CDR3 length: 15 residues. The CDR3 DNA reads TGTGCCAGCAGTATCACAGGGGACTCTGGAAACACCATATATTTT. Amino acids: CASSITGDSGNTIYF.

This clonotype was detected many times. V usage is TRBV7-2 and J usage is TRBJ2-7, with 7 bases fitting TRBD1. With V trimmed by 1 base and J by 0 bases, 3 bases remained unmatched. The germline V gene encodes CDR1 SGHTA and CDR2 FQGNSA. The CDR3 runs 15 residues. The CDR3 DNA reads TGTGCCAGCAGCTTAGAGGCAGGGGGCTCCTACGAGCAGTACTTC. Translated: CASSLEAGGSYEQYF.

This clonotype was detected ten times or more. J is TRBJ1-2 and V is TRBV7-9; possible D gene TRBD1, 6 bases. The ends were cut back, 2 bases at V and 7 bases at J, with 23 bases in the middle. Looked up from germline, CDR1 is SEHNR and CDR2 is FQNEAQ (reference sequence). This CDR3 has 17 residues. CDR3 amino acids: CASSLMGGQSGGFGYTF. In DNA, the CDR3 is TGTGCCAGCAGCTTAATGGGGGGACAATCTGGGGGATTTGGCTACACCTTC.

This clonotype has at least ten counts. The CDR3 nucleotides read TGTGCCAGCAGCGCGGAGCACGGGTCAGAGACCCAGTACTTC. This gives the protein CASSAEHGSETQYF. This rearrangement joins TRBV5-4 to TRBJ2-5; no definite D call. Trimming left V 4 bases short and J 4 bases short, with 14 bases between. The CDR3 contains 14 residues. Germline lookup yields CDR1 SGHNT and CDR2 YYREEE (reference sequence).

The rearrangement uses TRBV5-1 and TRBJ1-5, with D uncertain. Trimming cost V 0 bases and J 8 bases, with 12 bases left between them. Germline V gene data show CDR1 as SGHRS and CDR2 as YFSETQ. This CDR3 region has 14 residues. The DNA of the CDR3 is TGCGCCAGCAGCTTGGCCGGCGGGCACGAGCCCCAGCATTTT. Residues: CASSLAGGHEPQHF.